One and the same sample provided the 29 T cell receptor beta chains below, sequenced in a study of T cell clonotyping in hematopoietic cell transplantation. This table comes from immunoSEQ multiplex PCR, and its TCRdb copy is limited to in-frame clones, with some not included. The table lists tens of thousands of clones, approximately 95% of them singletons. Time point meaning: recipient sample about 28 days before transplant, after cytoreduction. This sample comprised peripheral blood mononuclear cells, obtained before stem cell transplant. The receptors derive from a woman aged 50 to 60 with acute myeloid leukemia. Some clones in this sample may be carry-over from other donors' samples.

V usage is TRBV27 and J usage is TRBJ1-6; perhaps TRBD1 as D (6 bases). Germline V CDR1 and CDR2: MNHEY, SMNVEV (reference sequence). V lost 4 bases, J lost 7 bases, and 11 bases lay in between. This CDR3 has 14 residues. CDR3 in amino acids: CASSSRGGNSPLHF. CDR3 DNA sequence: TGTGCCAGCAGTTCCCGAGGGGGGAATTCACCCCTCCACTTT.

The chain uses TRBV7-2 and TRBJ2-7; 8 bases are a match to TRBD1. Germline V lookup: CDR1 SGHTA, CDR2 FQGNSA. This CDR3 is built from 14 residues. V gave up 6 bases and J gave up 1 base; unmatched junction bases: 5. CDR3: CASRPGGVSYEQYF. The DNA of the CDR3 is TGTGCCAGCAGACCAGGGGGCGTTTCCTACGAGCAGTACTTC.

This chain joins TRBV11-2 and TRBJ1-1; D remains ambiguous. Germline V gene data show CDR1 as SGHAT and CDR2 as FQNNGV. There are 14 residues in the CDR3. V was cut by 1 base and J by 2 bases, with 8 bases left in between. For the CDR3, the DNA is TGTGCCAGCAGCTTAGGGGTCACAAACACTGAAGCTTTCTTT. It encodes CASSLGVTNTEAFF.

J is TRBJ2-3 and V is TRBV7-3; D uncertain. Trimming cost V 2 bases and J 6 bases, with 6 bases left between them. This CDR3 has 12 amino acids. The germline V gene encodes CDR1 SGHTA and CDR2 FQGTGA. CDR3 bases: TGTGCCAGCAGCTTATGGGGTGATACGCAGTATTTT. It yields the protein CASSLWGDTQYF.

This clone was counted once. The V call is TRBV29-1, the J call TRBJ1-2; 7 bases map to TRBD1. V lost 3 bases, J lost 5 bases, and 9 bases stayed unmatched. Germline-derived CDR1 and CDR2 are SQVTM and ANQGSEA. The CDR3 runs to 14 residues. CDR3 sequence reads: CSVDGGGAGYGYTF. CDR3 sequence (DNA): TGCAGCGTTGACGGAGGGGGCGCTGGGTATGGCTACACCTTC. Filled out from reference TRBV29-1 and TRBJ1-2, the complete variable domain reads SAVISQKPSRDICQRGTSLTIQCQVDSQVTMMFWYRQQPGQSLTLIATANQGSEATYESGFVIDKFPISRPNLTFSTLTVSNMSPEDSSIYLCSVDGGGAGYGYTFGSGTRLTVV.

The chain recombines TRBV7-9 with TRBJ2-6; D remains ambiguous. Between the trimmed V and J ends, which lost 1 base and 9 bases, there was a span of 7 bases. Germline V gene lookup returns CDR1 SEHNR and CDR2 FQNEAQ (reference sequence). This CDR3 comprises 13 residues. The CDR3 loop is CASSLGTVNVLTF. CDR3 in DNA: TGTGCCAGCAGCTTAGGTACAGTCAACGTCCTGACTTTC.

The CDR3, as DNA: TGTGCCAGTAGTACGACAGGGGGGACTGAAGCTTTCTTT. Residues: CASSTTGGTEAFF. The chain links TRBV19 to TRBJ1-1; 9 bases line up with TRBD1. CDR1 is LNHDA and CDR2 is SQIVND in the germline V gene (reference sequence). The CDR3 is 13 residues long. V lost 4 bases and J lost 5; bases outside the gene matches: 2.

This sequence joins TRBV27 and TRBJ1-2; 7 bases are shared with TRBD1. The V gene's germline CDR1 is MNHEY and CDR2 SMNVEV (reference sequence). This CDR3 is 14 amino acids long. The V segment lost 4 bases and the J segment 0 bases; nucleotides outside the gene matches: 2. The CDR3 here is CASSSGGANYGYTF. DNA for the CDR3: TGTGCCAGCAGTTCAGGGGGAGCTAACTATGGCTACACCTTC.

This chain joins TRBV7-9 and TRBJ1-2; 7 bases map to TRBD1. The V gene's germline CDR1 is SEHNR and CDR2 FQNEAQ (reference sequence). V was clipped by 5 bases and J by 0 bases; unmatched bases: 6. The CDR3 is 15 residues long. For the CDR3, the DNA is TGTGCCAGCAGCCATCAGGGGGACGCTAACTATGGCTACACCTTC. Translation: CASSHQGDANYGYTF.

CDR3 DNA: TGCAGCGTAGGTACAGGGGGTCAAGAGACCCAGTACTTC. This codes for CSVGTGGQETQYF. The chain has TRBV29-1 and TRBJ2-5; TRBD1 matches 8 bases. J lost 2 bases, V lost 6 bases, and 5 bases had no gene match. The CDR3 totals 13 residues. Germline V gives CDR1 SQVTM, CDR2 ANQGSEA.

This chain uses TRBV5-1 with TRBJ2-7; unclear D gene. CDR1 and CDR2 (germline): SGHRS, YFSETQ. V dropped 4 bases and J dropped 5 bases, with 22 bases sitting between them. The CDR3 covers 16 residues. The CDR3: CASSAGLRNGLNEQYF. For the CDR3, the DNA is TGCGCCAGCAGCGCCGGCCTCAGGAATGGCTTGAACGAGCAGTACTTC.

The count of this clone is one. This chain joins TRBV7-2 and TRBJ1-5, with D uncertain. This CDR3 has 17 amino acids. The V gene lost 2 bases and the J gene lost 0 bases, with 14 bases spanning the gap. CDR1 SGHTA and CDR2 FQGNSA come from the germline V gene. CDR3 bases: TGTGCCAGCAGCTTAACCAGGAAGACCGATAGCAATCAGCCCCAGCATTTT. Encoded protein: CASSLTRKTDSNQPQHF.

The DNA for the CDR3 is TGTGCCAGCAGCAAGGACAGGGGTTTTTTCCAAGAGACCCAGTACTTC. This sequence encodes CASSKDRGFFQETQYF. The V and J genes are TRBV7-9 and TRBJ2-5, with 9 bases fitting TRBD1. The CDR3 consists of 16 residues. V gave up 5 bases and J gave up 1 base; unmatched junction bases: 8. The germline V gene has CDR1 SEHNR and CDR2 FQNEAQ (reference sequence).

J is TRBJ1-2 and V is TRBV4-2; D gene unclear. Germline values: CDR1 LGHNA, CDR2 YNFKEQ. The germline V and J ends were trimmed by 1 base and 3 bases, with 6 bases remaining between them. The CDR3 spans 13 residues. CDR3 sequence: CASSQVRDYGYTF. As DNA, the CDR3 is TGTGCCAGCAGCCAAGTACGTGACTATGGCTACACCTTC.

This rearrangement joins TRBV4-1 to TRBJ1-5, with D perhaps matching TRBD1 (6 bases). Germline loops: CDR1 MGHRA, CDR2 YSYEKL. The CDR3 runs 14 residues. V dropped 0 bases and J dropped 6 bases, with 9 bases sitting between them. The CDR3 nucleotides read TGCGCCAGCAGCCAAGACAGGGGTCCTCAGCCCCAGCATTTT. Protein product: CASSQDRGPQPQHF.

The chain links TRBV6-6 to TRBJ1-5; D remains ambiguous. Germline V gives CDR1 MNHNY, CDR2 SVGAGI (reference sequence). This CDR3 contains 14 residues. Trimming shortened V by 4 bases and J by 3 bases, and 10 bases separated the two germline ends. The CDR3: CASSSSRDNQPQHF. As DNA, the CDR3 is TGTGCCAGCAGTTCATCCAGAGACAATCAGCCCCAGCATTTT.

The chain couples TRBV30 to TRBJ2-2, with TRBD1 as a possible D gene (6 bases). Trimming took 3 bases from V and 3 from J, leaving 8 bases between them. Per the germline V gene, CDR1 is GTSNPN and CDR2 is SVGIG (reference sequence). The CDR3 consists of 13 residues. The chain's CDR3 is CAWSHRDTGELFF. DNA of the CDR3: TGTGCCTGGAGCCACAGGGACACCGGGGAGCTGTTTTTT.

As DNA, the CDR3 is TGCGCCAGCAGCTCCGACTCGATAGCGGGAGCCAGCGAGCAGTACTTC. Amino acids: CASSSDSIAGASEQYF. V and J are TRBV5-1 and TRBJ2-7, with 9 bases identical to TRBD2. V was clipped by 3 bases and J by 6 bases; unmatched bases: 13. The CDR3 is made up of 16 amino acids. The germline CDR1 and CDR2 sequences are SGHRS and YFSETQ.

This chain links TRBV4-1 with TRBJ1-4; D unclear. V was clipped by 4 bases and J by 5 bases, with 8 bases between them. The CDR3 has 13 residues. The germline V gene encodes CDR1 MGHRA and CDR2 YSYEKL. This chain's CDR3 is CASSPNINEKLFF. Written as DNA, the CDR3 is TGCGCCAGCAGCCCCAACATAAATGAAAAACTGTTTTTT.

J is TRBJ2-7 and V is TRBV6-9; 10 bases agree with TRBD1. V dropped 0 bases and J dropped 2; count of bases not matched to a gene: 4. This CDR3 is built from 16 residues. Germline loops: CDR1 MNHGY, CDR2 SVAAGI. CDR3 protein: CASSYSDRGSPYEQYF. The CDR3 nucleotides read TGTGCCAGCAGTTATTCGGACAGGGGGAGTCCCTACGAGCAGTACTTC.

The CDR3 DNA is TGTGCCAGTAGCACGACAGGGAAAAACATTCAGTACTTC. Encoded protein: CASSTTGKNIQYF. The V and J genes are TRBV19 and TRBJ2-4, with 7 bases that match TRBD1. Germline V gene sequence: CDR1 LNHDA, CDR2 SQIVND (reference sequence). The V segment lost 6 bases and the J segment 4 bases; nucleotides outside the gene matches: 3. This CDR3 region has 13 residues.

The chain is built from TRBV5-1 and TRBJ2-3; D is unresolved. The CDR3 spans 13 residues. Trimming removed 4 bases from V and 2 bases from J, with 8 bases in between. Germline lookup yields CDR1 SGHRS and CDR2 YFSETQ. The chain's CDR3 is CASSPPSTDTQYF. CDR3 sequence (DNA): TGCGCCAGCAGCCCCCCCTCCACAGATACGCAGTATTTT.

The chain recombines TRBV7-8 with TRBJ1-2, with TRBD1 as a possible D gene (5 bases). The CDR3 spans 18 residues. V shed 5 bases and J shed 8 bases, with 30 bases lying between them. CDR1 and CDR2 (germline): SGHVS, FQNEAQ. For the CDR3, the DNA is TGTGCCAGCAGCCTTTCCCCCCCACCCGGAGGCAGGGAGGAGGGCTACACCTTC. It yields the protein CASSLSPPPGGREEGYTF. The entire variable domain, with the rest obtained from reference TRBV7-8 and TRBJ1-2, is as follows: GAGVSQSPRYKVAKRGQDVALRCDPISGHVSLFWYQQALGQGPEFLTYFQNEAQLDKSGLPSDRFFAERPEGSVSTLKIQRTQQEDSAVYLCASSLSPPPGGREEGYTFGSGTRLTVV.

The rearrangement uses TRBV28 and TRBJ2-6; either TRBD1 or TRBD2 may fit D (5 bases each). CDR1 is MDHEN, CDR2 SYDVKM, per germline. With 8 bases removed from V and 4 bases from J, the gap between germline ends came to 18 bases. CDR3 size: 16 residues. The CDR3 coding sequence is TGTGCCAGCCAGGGACCCTTCTTAGCCGGGGCCAACGTCCTGACTTTC. It codes for CASQGPFLAGANVLTF.

The chain combines TRBV7-6 with TRBJ2-5, with TRBD1 identical over 9 bases. The CDR3 has 15 amino acids. The germline V gene has CDR1 SGHVS and CDR2 FNYEAQ. J lost 2 bases, V lost 4 bases, and 5 bases had no gene match. The CDR3 region has the DNA TGTGCCAGCAGCTCGATCGGACAGGGGCAAGAGACCCAGTACTTC. This translates into CASSSIGQGQETQYF.

V usage is TRBV28 and J usage is TRBJ1-2; D remains ambiguous. Germline CDR1 reads MDHEN; CDR2 reads SYDVKM. V was pared by 6 bases and J by 4 bases, with 9 bases between. This CDR3 spans 12 amino acids. The CDR3 spells CASSKYSYGYTF. The CDR3 coding sequence is TGTGCCAGCAGCAAATACAGCTATGGCTACACCTTC.

CDR3 sequence reads: CASSEARAVYGYTF. CDR3 DNA: TGTGCCAGCAGTGAAGCGAGGGCGGTCTATGGCTACACCTTC. The V gene is TRBV6-1, the J gene TRBJ1-2; D is unclear. The CDR3 sequence is 14 residues long. V lost 0 bases and J lost 4, with 9 bases in between. Germline V gene data show CDR1 as MNHNS and CDR2 as SASEGT.

This clone was observed a single time. The chain has TRBV28 and TRBJ2-7, with no clear D. The V end lost 3 bases, the J end lost 2 bases, and 14 bases lay between the germline ends. Per germline, CDR1 MDHEN and CDR2 SYDVKM. This CDR3 is 15 amino acids long. The CDR3 DNA reads as TGTGCCAGCAGTTTGGTGGGGAAGCCCCCCTACGAGCAGTACTTC. This translates into CASSLVGKPPYEQYF.

Only one count was recorded for this clone. This chain links TRBV30 with TRBJ2-7; 12 bases are shared with TRBD2. Germline lookup yields CDR1 GTSNPN and CDR2 SVGIG (reference sequence). The length of the CDR3 is 13 residues. Unmatched junction bases numbered 11, after V lost 5 bases and J lost 12 bases. The CDR3 loop is CAWARTSGDRRYF. CDR3 sequence (DNA): TGTGCCTGGGCCCGGACTAGCGGGGACCGACGGTACTTC.